The T cell receptor beta chain described here comes from a study of blood T cell repertoires in COVID-19. For the study at large: PBMCs, B-cell-depleted T cells, or T cells provided the cDNA or gDNA that made up the material.

Authors' analysis steps: Counts of nucleated cells, estimated from reference gene primer amplification, were obtained. Sequencing was performed with immunoSEQ multiplex PCR; in TCRdb, only in-frame clones are kept and a portion is missing. V, J and clone size are taken as reported in that table, and D and trimming were inferred from the DNA itself. The sample lists more than 200,000 clones; roughly 90% were seen once. J was trimmed by 2 bases and V by 3 bases; bases with no gene match: 9. From germline, CDR1 is KGHDR and CDR2 SFDVKD. There are 17 residues in the CDR3. The chain employs TRBV24-1 and TRBJ1-2; 9 positions match TRBD1. The sequence derives from a man aged 25-45 years with active or convalescent COVID-19. What was sequenced was peripheral blood. The CDR3 DNA reads as TGTGCCACCAGTGATAGAGCCGGGACAGGGAGCAACTATGGCTACACCTTC. Amino acids: CATSDRAGTGSNYGYTF.